These 10 T cell receptor beta chains came from one sample sequenced in a study of T cell responses to AZD1222 COVID-19 vaccine. Repertoires were generated with immunoSEQ multiplex PCR, while TCRdb's copy carries only in-frame clones and drops some. The sample holds 150,000 to 200,000 clones, approximately 91% seen once. Here the sequenced sample was peripheral blood, taken 28 days after the second AZD1222 dose. The receptors come from an adult who received the AZD1222 COVID-19 vaccine.

The chain is built from TRBV6-1 and TRBJ2-2; TRBD1 matches 10 bases. The CDR3 is made up of 16 amino acids. Looked up from germline, CDR1 is MNHNS and CDR2 is SASEGT. With 3 bases clipped from V and 4 bases from J, the junction kept 5 bases outside the gene matches. The CDR3 sequence is CASSDLGQGPTGELFF. Written as DNA, the CDR3 is TGTGCCAGCAGTGACTTGGGACAGGGGCCCACCGGGGAGCTGTTTTTT.

The chain combines TRBV7-3 with TRBJ2-6, with D uncertain. This CDR3 comprises 13 residues. The germline V and J ends were trimmed by 7 bases and 3 bases, with 7 bases remaining between them. From germline, CDR1 is SGHTA and CDR2 FQGTGA. CDR3 protein: CASTLSGANVLTF. The CDR3 nucleotides are TGTGCCAGCACCCTTAGTGGGGCCAACGTCCTGACTTTC.

The chain has TRBV6-1 and TRBJ1-1; D is ambiguous. CDR1 is MNHNS and CDR2 is SASEGT in the germline V gene. V lost 3 bases and J 1 base, leaving 6 bases between the germline ends. The CDR3 runs 13 residues. CDR3 in amino acids: CASSDGRNTEAFF. The CDR3 DNA reads as TGTGCCAGCAGTGACGGTAGGAACACTGAAGCTTTCTTT.

The J gene is TRBJ1-5, the V gene TRBV29-1; D remains ambiguous. CDR3 length equals 14 residues. Per germline, CDR1 SQVTM and CDR2 ANQGSEA. V lost 3 bases, J lost 2 bases, and 11 bases lay in between. The CDR3 bases are TGCAGCGTTGATGACCGAGCGGGCAATCAGCCCCAGCATTTT. As protein: CSVDDRAGNQPQHF.

In the case of this clone: At the DNA level, this CDR3 is encoded by other sequences in the same sample as well. The V call is TRBV5-1, the J call TRBJ2-5; D unresolved. V lost 0 bases, J lost 2 bases, and 5 bases lay in between. The CDR3 runs 13 residues. Germline loops: CDR1 SGHRS, CDR2 YFSETQ. CDR3 DNA sequence: TGCGCCAGCAGCTTGGGGCAGCAAGAGACCCAGTACTTC. Translated: CASSLGQQETQYF.

This chain connects TRBV7-9 to TRBJ2-7; D unresolved. From germline, CDR1 is SEHNR and CDR2 FQNEAQ (reference sequence). CDR3 length: 12 amino acids. Trimming left V 1 base short and J 2 bases short, with 3 bases between. This CDR3 reads CASSLVAYEQYF. For the CDR3, the DNA is TGTGCCAGCAGCTTAGTTGCCTACGAGCAGTACTTC.

V usage is TRBV2 and J usage is TRBJ1-1; 7 nucleotides line up with TRBD1. Trimming removed 4 bases from V and 7 bases from J; junction bases left unmatched: 3. Germline assignment: CDR1 SNHLY and CDR2 FYNNEI. The CDR3 sequence is 12 residues long. CDR3 sequence reads: CASSGQGLEAFF. CDR3 nucleotide sequence: TGTGCCAGCAGTGGACAGGGCCTTGAAGCTTTCTTT. Filled out from reference TRBV2 and TRBJ1-1, the complete variable domain reads EPEVTQTPSHQVTQMGQEVILRCVPISNHLYFYWYRQILGQKVEFLVSFYNNEISEKSEIFDDQFSVERPDGSNFTLKIRSTKLEDSAMYFCASSGQGLEAFFGQGTRLTVV.

The chain employs TRBV7-2 and TRBJ2-7; 7 bases align to TRBD1. The CDR3 is 14 residues long. The germline V gene has CDR1 SGHTA and CDR2 FQGNSA. Losses at the gene ends were 2 bases for V and 7 bases for J; bases not matched to a gene: 8. The CDR3: CASSLITGASEQYF. The DNA for the CDR3 is TGTGCCAGCAGCTTAATCACAGGGGCATCGGAGCAGTACTTC.

Only one count was recorded for this clone. The V call is TRBV10-2, the J call TRBJ1-4, with 8 bases identical to TRBD1. The CDR3 length is 16 residues. Trimming at V came to 0 bases and at J to 10 bases, leaving 10 bases not matched to a gene. Germline CDR1 is WSHSY and CDR2 is SAAADI. The CDR3 DNA reads as TGCGCCAGCAGTGAGTCAGGGGGACAGGCTTTAGGAAAACTGTTTTTT. Translation gives CASSESGGQALGKLFF.

The rearrangement joins TRBV10-2 to TRBJ1-1, with D possibly TRBD1 on 5 matching bases. In germline, CDR1 is WSHSY, CDR2 SAAADI. The CDR3 is 14 residues long. The V and J ends lost 3 bases and 0 bases respectively, with 8 bases between them. CDR3 DNA: TGCGCCAGCAGTGAACGAGGGGTGAACACTGAAGCTTTCTTT. Protein product: CASSERGVNTEAFF.